This TCR beta chain was sequenced in a study of blood T cells in healthy people across ages. Comment on this clonotype: The antigen is not known.

Healthy Caucasians from Russia aged about 6 to 90 served as donors. General study results and limits: Naive T cell percentage strongly correlated with TCR beta diversity.

Using a J-beta primer mix together with a sample-barcoded 5' primer, a second PCR was run for 7 to 11 cycles. MiXCR, run by TCRdb on the 5' RACE reads, gives a single entry per CDR3 protein. The sample shows 700,000 or so distinct CDR3 sequences, roughly two fifths of them seen only once. Between the trimmed V and J ends, which lost 4 bases and 11 bases, there was a span of 17 bases. Germline V gene sequence: CDR1 SGHTA, CDR2 FQGNSA. The CDR3 is 13 residues long. The sample was blood. The sequence was collected from a man aged 80 or over in good health. The chain combines TRBV7-2 with TRBJ2-5, with no clear D. The DNA of the CDR3 is TGTGCCAGCAGCTCCCGACCTTACAATGAGCAGTACTTC. This sequence encodes CASSSRPYNEQYF.